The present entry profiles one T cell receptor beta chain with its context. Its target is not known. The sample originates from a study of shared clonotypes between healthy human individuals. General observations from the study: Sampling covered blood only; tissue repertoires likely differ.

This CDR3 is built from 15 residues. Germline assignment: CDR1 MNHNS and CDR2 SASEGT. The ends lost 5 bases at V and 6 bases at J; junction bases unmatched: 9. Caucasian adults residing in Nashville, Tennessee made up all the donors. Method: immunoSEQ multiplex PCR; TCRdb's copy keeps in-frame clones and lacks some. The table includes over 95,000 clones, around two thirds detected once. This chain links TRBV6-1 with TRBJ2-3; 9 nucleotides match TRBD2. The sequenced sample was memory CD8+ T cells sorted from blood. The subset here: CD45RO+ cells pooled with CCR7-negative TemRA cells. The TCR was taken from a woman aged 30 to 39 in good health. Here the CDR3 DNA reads TGTGCCAGCAGTAGGGTAGCGGGAGCGGGCGATACGCAGTATTTT. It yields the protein CASSRVAGAGDTQYF.